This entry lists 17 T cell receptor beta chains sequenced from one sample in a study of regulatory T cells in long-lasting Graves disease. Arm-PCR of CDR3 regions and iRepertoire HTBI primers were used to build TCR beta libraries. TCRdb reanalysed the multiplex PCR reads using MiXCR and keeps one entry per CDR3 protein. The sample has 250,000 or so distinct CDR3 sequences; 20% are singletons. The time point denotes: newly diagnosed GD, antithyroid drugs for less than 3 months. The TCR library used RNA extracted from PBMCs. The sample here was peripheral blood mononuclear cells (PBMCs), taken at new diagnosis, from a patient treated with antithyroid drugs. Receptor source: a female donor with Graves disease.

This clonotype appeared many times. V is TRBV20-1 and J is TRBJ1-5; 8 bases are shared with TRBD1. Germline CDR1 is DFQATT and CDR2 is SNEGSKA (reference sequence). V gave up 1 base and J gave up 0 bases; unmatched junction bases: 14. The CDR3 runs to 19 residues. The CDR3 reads CSARVGQGATIISNQPQHF. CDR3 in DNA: TGCAGTGCTAGAGTTGGGCAGGGGGCAACCATAATTAGCAATCAGCCCCAGCATTTT.

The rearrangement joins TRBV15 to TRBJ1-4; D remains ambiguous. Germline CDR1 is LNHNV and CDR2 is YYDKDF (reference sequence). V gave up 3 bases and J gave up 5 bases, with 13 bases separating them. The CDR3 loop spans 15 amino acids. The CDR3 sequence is CATSSERATNEKLFF. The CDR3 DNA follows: TGTGCCACCAGCAGCGAGCGGGCCACGAATGAAAAACTGTTTTTT. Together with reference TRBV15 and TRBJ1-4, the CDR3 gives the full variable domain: DAMVIQNPRYQVTQFGKPVTLSCSQTLNHNVMYWYQQKSSQAPKLLFHYYDKDFNNEADTPDNFQSRRPNTSFCFLDIRSPGLGDTAMYLCATSSERATNEKLFFGSGTQLSVL.

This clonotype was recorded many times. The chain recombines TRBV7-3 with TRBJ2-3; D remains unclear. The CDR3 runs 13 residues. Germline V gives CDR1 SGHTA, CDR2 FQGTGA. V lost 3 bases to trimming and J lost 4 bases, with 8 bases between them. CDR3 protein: CASSFTSSDTQYF. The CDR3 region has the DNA TGTGCCAGCAGCTTCACTTCATCAGATACGCAGTATTTT. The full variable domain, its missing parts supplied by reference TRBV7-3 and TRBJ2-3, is GAGVSQTPSNKVTEKGKYVELRCDPISGHTALYWYRQSLGQGPEFLIYFQGTGAADDSGLPNDRFFAVRPEGSVSTLKIQRTERGDSAVYLCASSFTSSDTQYFGPGTRLTVL.

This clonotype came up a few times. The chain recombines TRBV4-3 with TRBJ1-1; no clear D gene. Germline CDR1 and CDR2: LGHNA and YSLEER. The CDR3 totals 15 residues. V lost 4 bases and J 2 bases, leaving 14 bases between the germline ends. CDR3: CASSLSHWDNTEAFF. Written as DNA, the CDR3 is TGCGCCAGCAGCCTAAGCCACTGGGATAACACTGAAGCTTTCTTT.

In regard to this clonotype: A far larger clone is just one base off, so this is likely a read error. DNA of the CDR3: TGTGCCAGCAAGAGGACTAGCGGGGGGGCCCAGAAGCAGTTCTTC. It is translated as CASKRTSGGAQKQFF. The chain combines TRBV14 with TRBJ2-1, with TRBD2 identical over 15 bases. Germline assignment: CDR1 SGHDN and CDR2 FVKESK. The CDR3 has 15 amino acids. Germline trimming cut 7 bases from V and 11 bases from J; bases unmatched to any gene: 9.

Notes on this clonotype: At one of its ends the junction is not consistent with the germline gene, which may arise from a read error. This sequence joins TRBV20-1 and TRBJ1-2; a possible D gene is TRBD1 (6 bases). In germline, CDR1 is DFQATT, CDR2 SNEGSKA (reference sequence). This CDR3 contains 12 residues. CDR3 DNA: TGCAGTGCTAGACAGGGGTCCGACGGCTGCACCTTC. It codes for CSARQGSDGCTF.

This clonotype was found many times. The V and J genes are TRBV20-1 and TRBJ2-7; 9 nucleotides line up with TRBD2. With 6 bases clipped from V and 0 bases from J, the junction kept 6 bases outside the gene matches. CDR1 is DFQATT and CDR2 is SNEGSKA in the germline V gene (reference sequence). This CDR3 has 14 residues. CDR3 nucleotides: TGCAGTGCGATCCTAGCGGGGCCCTCCTACGAGCAGTACTTC. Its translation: CSAILAGPSYEQYF.

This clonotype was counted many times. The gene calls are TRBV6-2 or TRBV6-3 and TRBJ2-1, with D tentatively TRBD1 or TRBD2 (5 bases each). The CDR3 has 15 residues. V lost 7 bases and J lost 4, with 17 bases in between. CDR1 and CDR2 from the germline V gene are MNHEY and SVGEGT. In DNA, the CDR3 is TGTGCCAGCACCCCCGGGGCAGAGATTTACAATGAGCAGTTCTTC. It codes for CASTPGAEIYNEQFF.

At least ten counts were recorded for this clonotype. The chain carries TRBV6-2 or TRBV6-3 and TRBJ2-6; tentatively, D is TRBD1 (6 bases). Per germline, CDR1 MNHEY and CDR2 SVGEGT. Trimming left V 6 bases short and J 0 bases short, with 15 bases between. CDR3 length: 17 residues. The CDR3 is CASRRRQVGSGANVLTF. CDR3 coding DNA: TGTGCCAGCAGGCGACGACAGGTTGGCTCTGGGGCCAACGTCCTGACTTTC.

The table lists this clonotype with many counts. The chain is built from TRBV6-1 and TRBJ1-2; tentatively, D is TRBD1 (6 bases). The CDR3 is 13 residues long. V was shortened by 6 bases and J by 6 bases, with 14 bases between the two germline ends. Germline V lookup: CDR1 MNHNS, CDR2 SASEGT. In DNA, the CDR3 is TGTGCCAGCAGGAATTCAGGGGTGGATGGCTACACCTTC. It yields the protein CASRNSGVDGYTF.

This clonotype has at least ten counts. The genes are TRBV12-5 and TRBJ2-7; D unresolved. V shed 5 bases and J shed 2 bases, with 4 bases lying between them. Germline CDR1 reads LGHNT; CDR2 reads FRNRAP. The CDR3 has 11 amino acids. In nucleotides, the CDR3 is TGTGCTAGTGGTCTCACCTACGAGCAGTACTTC. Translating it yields CASGLTYEQYF.

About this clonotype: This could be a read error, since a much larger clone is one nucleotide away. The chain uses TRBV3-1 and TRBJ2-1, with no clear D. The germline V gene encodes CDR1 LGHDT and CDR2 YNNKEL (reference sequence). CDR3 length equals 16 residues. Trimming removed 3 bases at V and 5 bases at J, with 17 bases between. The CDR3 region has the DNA TGTGCCAGCAGCCAGATGAGACACTATTCCCACAATGAGCAGTTCTTC. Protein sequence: CASSQMRHYSHNEQFF.

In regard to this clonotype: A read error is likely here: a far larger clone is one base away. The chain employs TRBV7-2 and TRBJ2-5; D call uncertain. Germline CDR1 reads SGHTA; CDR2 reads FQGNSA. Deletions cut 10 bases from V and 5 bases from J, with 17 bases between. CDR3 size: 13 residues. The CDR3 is CATKSFGLETQYF. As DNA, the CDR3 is TGTGCCACCAAATCTTTCGGGCTGGAGACCCAGTACTTC. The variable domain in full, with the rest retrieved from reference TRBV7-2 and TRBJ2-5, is GAGVSQSPSNKVTEKGKDVELRCDPISGHTALYWYRQSLGQGLEFLIYFQGNSAPDKSGLPSDRFSAERTGGSVSTLTIQRTQQEDSAVYLCATKSFGLETQYFGPGTRLLVL.

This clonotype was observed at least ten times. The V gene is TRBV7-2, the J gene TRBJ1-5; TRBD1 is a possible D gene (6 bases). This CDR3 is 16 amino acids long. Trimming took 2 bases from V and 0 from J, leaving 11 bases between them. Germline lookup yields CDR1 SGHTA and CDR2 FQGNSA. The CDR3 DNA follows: TGTGCCAGCAGCTTATATGGCAGGGGTAGCAATCAGCCCCAGCATTTT. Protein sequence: CASSLYGRGSNQPQHF.

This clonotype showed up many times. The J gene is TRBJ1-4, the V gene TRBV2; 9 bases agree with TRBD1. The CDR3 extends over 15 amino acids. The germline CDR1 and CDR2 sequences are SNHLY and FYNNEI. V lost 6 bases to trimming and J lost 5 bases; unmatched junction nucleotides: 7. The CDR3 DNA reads TGTGCCAGCAGCCAAGGACAGGGGACGAATGAAAAACTGTTTTTT. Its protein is CASSQGQGTNEKLFF.

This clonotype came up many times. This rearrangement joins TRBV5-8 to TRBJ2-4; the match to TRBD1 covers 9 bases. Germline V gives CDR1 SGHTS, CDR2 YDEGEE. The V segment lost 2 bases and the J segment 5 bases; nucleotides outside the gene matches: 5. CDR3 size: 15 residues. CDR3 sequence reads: CASSFAGQGENIQYF. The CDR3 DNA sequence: TGTGCCAGCAGCTTCGCGGGACAGGGTGAAAACATTCAGTACTTC.

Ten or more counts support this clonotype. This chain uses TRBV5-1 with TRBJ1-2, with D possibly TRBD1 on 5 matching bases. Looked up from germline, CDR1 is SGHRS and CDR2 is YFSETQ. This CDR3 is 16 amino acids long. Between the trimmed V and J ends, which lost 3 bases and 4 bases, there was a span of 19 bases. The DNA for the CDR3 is TGCGCCAGCAGCTCCTCCGGGGCTAAGACCGGCTATGGCTACACCTTC. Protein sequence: CASSSSGAKTGYGYTF.